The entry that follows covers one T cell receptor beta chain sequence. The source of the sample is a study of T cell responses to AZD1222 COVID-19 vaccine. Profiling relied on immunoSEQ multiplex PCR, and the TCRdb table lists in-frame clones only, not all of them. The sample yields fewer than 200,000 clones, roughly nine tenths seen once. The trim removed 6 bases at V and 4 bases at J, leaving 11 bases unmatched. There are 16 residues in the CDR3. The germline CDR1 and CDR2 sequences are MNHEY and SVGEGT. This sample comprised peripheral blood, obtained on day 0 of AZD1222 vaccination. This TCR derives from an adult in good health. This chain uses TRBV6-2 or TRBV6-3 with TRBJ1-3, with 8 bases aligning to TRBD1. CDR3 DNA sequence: TGTGCCAGCAGCTCCGCCCCAGGGGGCTCGGGAAACACCATATATTTT. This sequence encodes CASSSAPGGSGNTIYF.